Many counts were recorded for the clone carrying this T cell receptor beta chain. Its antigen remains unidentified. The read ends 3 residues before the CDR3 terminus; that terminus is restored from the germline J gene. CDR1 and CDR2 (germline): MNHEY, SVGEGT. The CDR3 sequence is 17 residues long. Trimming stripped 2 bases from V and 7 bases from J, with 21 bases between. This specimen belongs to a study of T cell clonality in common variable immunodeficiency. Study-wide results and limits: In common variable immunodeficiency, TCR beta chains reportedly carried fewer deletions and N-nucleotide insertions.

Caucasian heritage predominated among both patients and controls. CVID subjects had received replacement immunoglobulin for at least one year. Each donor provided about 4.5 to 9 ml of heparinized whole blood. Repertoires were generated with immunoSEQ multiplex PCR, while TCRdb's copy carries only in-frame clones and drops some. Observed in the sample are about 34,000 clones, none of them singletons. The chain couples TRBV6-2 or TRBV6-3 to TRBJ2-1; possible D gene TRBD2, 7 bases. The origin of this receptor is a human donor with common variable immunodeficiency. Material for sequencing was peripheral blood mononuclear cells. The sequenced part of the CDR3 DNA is TGTGCCAGCAGTTACCGTTATAGGGGGGGGCTTAGAAATGAG. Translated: CASSYRYRGGLRNE. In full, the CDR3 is CASSYRYRGGLRNEQFF.